These 5 T cell receptor beta chains came from one sample sequenced in a study of CD8+ T cells in alopecia areata. After isolation, RNA underwent reverse transcription to generate cDNA as the sequencing template. The assay was immunoSEQ multiplex PCR, and TCRdb's table has in-frame clones only and misses some. Found here are 200,000 to 250,000 clones, about 60% of them singletons; the top ten hold over 0.4%. The sequencing used CD4+ T cells sorted from blood, collected at week 0. These receptors came from a human donor with alopecia areata.

The chain employs TRBV30 and TRBJ2-1; D may be TRBD2 (5 bases). The CDR3 length is 17 residues. Germline V gene data show CDR1 as GTSNPN and CDR2 as SVGIG (reference sequence). V lost 0 bases to trimming and J lost 2 bases, with 17 bases between them. Here the CDR3 DNA reads TGTGCCTGGAGTGTATTGGCTCTAGCCCGACCCTACAATGAGCAGTTCTTC. Translation: CAWSVLALARPYNEQFF. The full variable domain, rest sourced from reference TRBV30 and TRBJ2-1, is SQTIHQWPATLVQPVGSPLSLECTVEGTSNPNLYWYRQAAGRGLQLLFYSVGIGQISSEVPQNLSASRPQDRQFILSSKKLLLSDSGFYLCAWSVLALARPYNEQFFGPGTRLTVL.

This clone was observed a handful of times. V usage is TRBV2 and J usage is TRBJ2-3; D not certain. V was shortened by 6 bases and J by 6 bases, with 16 bases between the two germline ends. The CDR3 sequence is 14 residues long. CDR1 SNHLY and CDR2 FYNNEI come from the germline V gene. The CDR3 DNA reads TGTGCCAGCAGAATCGGACCAAAAGGGGATACGCAGTATTTT. Translating gives CASRIGPKGDTQYF.

The sample holds one count of this clone. The chain employs TRBV30 and TRBJ2-7; the D is unclear. CDR1 and CDR2 (germline): GTSNPN, SVGIG (reference sequence). Deletions cut 2 bases from V and 3 bases from J, with 8 bases between. The CDR3 loop spans 12 amino acids. The CDR3 region has the DNA TGTGCCTGGAGTTTATACAGCTACGAGCAGTACTTC. It is translated as CAWSLYSYEQYF.

The rearrangement links TRBV6-5 to TRBJ2-1, with TRBD1 matching over 7 bases. V was clipped by 7 bases and J by 10 bases; unmatched bases: 4. Germline assignment: CDR1 MNHEY and CDR2 SVGAGI. This CDR3 spans 11 amino acids. The DNA for the CDR3 is TGTGCCAGCACACAGGGGTGGGAGCAGTTCTTC. This translates into CASTQGWEQFF.

A few counts support this clone. V usage is TRBV11-2 and J usage is TRBJ2-2; TRBD2 matches at 7 bases. Unmatched junction bases numbered 7, after V lost 3 bases and J lost 6 bases. CDR1 and CDR2 (germline): SGHAT, FQNNGV. This CDR3 has 15 residues. CDR3 residues: CASSFTAGVAGELFF. The CDR3 DNA follows: TGTGCCAGCAGCTTTACGGCGGGAGTGGCCGGGGAGCTGTTTTTT. The variable domain in full, completed from reference TRBV11-2 and TRBJ2-2, reads EAGVAQSPRYKIIEKRQSVAFWCNPISGHATLYWYQQILGQGPKLLIQFQNNGVVDDSQLPKDRFSAERLKGVDSTLKIQPAKLEDSAVYLCASSFTAGVAGELFFGEGSRLTVL.